What follows is one TCR beta chain and its context. The antigen is not known. This specimen belongs to a study of shared clonotypes between healthy human individuals. Findings of the study overall: There were few donors, and this limited the genetic and exposure-history diversity represented.

Profiling relied on immunoSEQ multiplex PCR, and the TCRdb table lists in-frame clones only, not all of them. The table includes about 1.5 million clones, about 98% detected once. This CDR3 region has 14 residues. With 5 bases clipped from V and 5 bases from J, the junction kept 5 bases outside the gene matches. Germline V CDR1 and CDR2: SEHNR, FQNEAQ (reference sequence). The sequencing sample was made of naive CD4+ T cells sorted from blood. Specified subset: CD45RA+ positively selected. The chain links TRBV7-9 to TRBJ2-1; 8 bases agree with TRBD1. This sequence was found in a man aged 25 to 40 in good health. The CDR3 protein is CASSDHRGNNEQFF. In DNA form, the CDR3 reads TGTGCCAGCAGCGACCACAGGGGGAACAATGAGCAGTTCTTC.